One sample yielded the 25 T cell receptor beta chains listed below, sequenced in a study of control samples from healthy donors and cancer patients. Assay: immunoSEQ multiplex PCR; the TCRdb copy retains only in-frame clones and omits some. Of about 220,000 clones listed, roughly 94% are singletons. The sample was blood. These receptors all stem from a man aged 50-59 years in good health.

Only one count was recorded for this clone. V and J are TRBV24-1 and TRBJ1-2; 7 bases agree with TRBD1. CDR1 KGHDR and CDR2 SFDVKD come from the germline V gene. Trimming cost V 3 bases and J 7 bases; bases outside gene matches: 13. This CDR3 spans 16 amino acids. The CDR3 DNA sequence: TGTGCCACCAGTGATACCCAACAGGGGCCAGCTAGTGGCTACACCTTC. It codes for CATSDTQQGPASGYTF.

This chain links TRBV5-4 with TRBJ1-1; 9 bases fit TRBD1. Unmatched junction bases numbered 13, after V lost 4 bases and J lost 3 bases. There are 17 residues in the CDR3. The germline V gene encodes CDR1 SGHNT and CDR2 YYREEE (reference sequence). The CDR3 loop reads CASSPGDRDRVDTEAFF. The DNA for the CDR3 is TGTGCCAGCAGCCCCGGGGACAGGGACAGGGTCGACACTGAAGCTTTCTTT.

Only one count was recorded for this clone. CDR3 DNA sequence: TGCAGTGCTGGCGGAGCGGTAACCCTCCACTTT. Translated: CSAGGAVTLHF. The chain recombines TRBV20-1 with TRBJ1-6; D call uncertain. Germline CDR1 DFQATT, CDR2 SNEGSKA (reference sequence). The CDR3 spans 11 residues. V lost 5 bases and J lost 14, with 13 bases in between.

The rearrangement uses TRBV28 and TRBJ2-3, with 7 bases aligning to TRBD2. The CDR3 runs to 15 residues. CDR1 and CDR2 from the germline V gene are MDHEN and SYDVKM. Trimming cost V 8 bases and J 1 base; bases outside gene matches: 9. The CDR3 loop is CASGFLGGGTDTQYF. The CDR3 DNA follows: TGTGCCAGCGGGTTTCTGGGGGGGGGCACAGATACGCAGTATTTT.

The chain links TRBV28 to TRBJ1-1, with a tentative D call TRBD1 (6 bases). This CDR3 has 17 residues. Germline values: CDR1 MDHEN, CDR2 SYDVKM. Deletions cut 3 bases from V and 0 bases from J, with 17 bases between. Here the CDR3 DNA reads TGTGCCAGCAGTTTGCCCCAAGGGGGAGTTGTGAACACTGAAGCTTTCTTT. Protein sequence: CASSLPQGGVVNTEAFF.

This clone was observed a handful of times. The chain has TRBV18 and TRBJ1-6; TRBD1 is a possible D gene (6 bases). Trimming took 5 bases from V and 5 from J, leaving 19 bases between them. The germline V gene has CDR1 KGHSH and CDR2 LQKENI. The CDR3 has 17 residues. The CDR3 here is CASSATQGNLNNSPLHF. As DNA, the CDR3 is TGTGCCAGCTCAGCAACACAGGGAAACTTAAATAATTCACCCCTCCACTTT.

CDR3 sequence reads: CSARVGLVTLV. The CDR3 DNA reads TGCAGTGCTAGAGTTGGGCTAGTAACCCTCGTC. The chain joins TRBV20-1 to TRBJ2-7; D is unclear. Germline CDR1 is DFQATT and CDR2 is SNEGSKA (reference sequence). This CDR3 comprises 11 residues.

Written as DNA, the CDR3 is TGTGCCAGTACCACGACAGGGGTAAGAACCCAGCATTTT. Its protein product is CASTTTGVRTQHF. The chain joins TRBV19 to TRBJ1-5; 8 positions agree with TRBD1. Germline V lookup: CDR1 LNHDA, CDR2 SQIVND (reference sequence). With 7 bases clipped from V and 11 bases from J, the junction kept 10 bases outside the gene matches. The CDR3 has 13 amino acids.

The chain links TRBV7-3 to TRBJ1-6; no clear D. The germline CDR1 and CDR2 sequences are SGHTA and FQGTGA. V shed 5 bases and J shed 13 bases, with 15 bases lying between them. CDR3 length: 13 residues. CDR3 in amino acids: CASSPREGTPLHF. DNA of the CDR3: TGTGCCAGCAGCCCCCGCGAGGGTACCCCCCTCCACTTT.

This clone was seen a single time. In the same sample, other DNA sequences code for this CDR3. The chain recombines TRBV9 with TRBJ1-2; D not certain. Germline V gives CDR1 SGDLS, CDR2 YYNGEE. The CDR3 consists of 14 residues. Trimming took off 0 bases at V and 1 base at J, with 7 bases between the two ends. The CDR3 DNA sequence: TGTGCCAGCAGCGTAGGAGGGCTTAACTATGGCTACACCTTC. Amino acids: CASSVGGLNYGYTF.

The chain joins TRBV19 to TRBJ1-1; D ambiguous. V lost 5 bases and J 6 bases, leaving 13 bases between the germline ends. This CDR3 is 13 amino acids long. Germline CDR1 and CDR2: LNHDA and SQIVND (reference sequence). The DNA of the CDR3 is TGTGCCAGTAGTCTAGGGTCCGACGCTGAAGCTTTCTTT. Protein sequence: CASSLGSDAEAFF.

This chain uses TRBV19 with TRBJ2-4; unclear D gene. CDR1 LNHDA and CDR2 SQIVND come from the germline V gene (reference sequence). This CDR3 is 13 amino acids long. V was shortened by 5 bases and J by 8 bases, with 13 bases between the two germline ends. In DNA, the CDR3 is TGTGCCAGTAGTCTTACTACGGCATACATTCAGTACTTC. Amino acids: CASSLTTAYIQYF.

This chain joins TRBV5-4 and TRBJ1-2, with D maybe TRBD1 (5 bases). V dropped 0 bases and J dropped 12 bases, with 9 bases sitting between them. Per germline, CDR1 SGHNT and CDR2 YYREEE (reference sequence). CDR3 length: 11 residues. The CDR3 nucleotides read TGTGCCAGCAGCTTGGAAGGGGCGCACACCTTC. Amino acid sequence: CASSLEGAHTF.

As DNA, the CDR3 is TGCGCCAGCAGCCAAGATGGAGGGGCCAAGAATCAGCCCCAGCATTTT. Encoded protein: CASSQDGGAKNQPQHF. V usage is TRBV4-1 and J usage is TRBJ1-5, with D possibly being TRBD1 (5 bases). Germline V gene sequence: CDR1 MGHRA, CDR2 YSYEKL. With 0 bases removed from V and 4 bases from J, the gap between germline ends came to 13 bases. The CDR3 loop spans 16 amino acids.

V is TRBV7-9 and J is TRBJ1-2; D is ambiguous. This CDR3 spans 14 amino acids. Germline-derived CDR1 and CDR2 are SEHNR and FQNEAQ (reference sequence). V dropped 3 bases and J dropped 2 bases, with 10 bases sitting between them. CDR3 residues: CASSFVRPNYGYTF. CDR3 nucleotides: TGTGCCAGCAGCTTCGTTAGGCCGAACTATGGCTACACCTTC.

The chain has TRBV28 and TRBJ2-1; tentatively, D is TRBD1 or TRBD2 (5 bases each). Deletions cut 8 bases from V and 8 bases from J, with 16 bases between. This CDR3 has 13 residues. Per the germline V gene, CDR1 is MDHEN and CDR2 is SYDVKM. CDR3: CASRDPIIDEQFF. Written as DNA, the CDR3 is TGTGCCAGCCGGGACCCCATTATCGATGAGCAGTTCTTC.

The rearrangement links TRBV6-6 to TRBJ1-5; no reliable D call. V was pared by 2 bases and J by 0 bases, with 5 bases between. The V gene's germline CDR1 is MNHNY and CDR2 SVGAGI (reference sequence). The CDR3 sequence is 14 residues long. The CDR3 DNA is TGTGCCAGCAGTTACGGGTATAGCAATCAGCCCCAGCATTTT. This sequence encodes CASSYGYSNQPQHF.

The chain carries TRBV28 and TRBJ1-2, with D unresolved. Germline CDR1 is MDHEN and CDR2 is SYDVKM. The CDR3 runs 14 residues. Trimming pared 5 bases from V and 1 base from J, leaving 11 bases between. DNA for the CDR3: TGTGCCAGCAGTGAACAGCCACATAACTATGGCTACACCTTC. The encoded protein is CASSEQPHNYGYTF.

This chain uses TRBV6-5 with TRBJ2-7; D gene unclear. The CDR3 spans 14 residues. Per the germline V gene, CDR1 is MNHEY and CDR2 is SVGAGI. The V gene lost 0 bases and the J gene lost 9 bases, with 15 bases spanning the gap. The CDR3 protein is CASSYSAGGRVQYF. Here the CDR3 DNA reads TGTGCCAGCAGTTACTCCGCTGGCGGTCGAGTGCAGTACTTC.

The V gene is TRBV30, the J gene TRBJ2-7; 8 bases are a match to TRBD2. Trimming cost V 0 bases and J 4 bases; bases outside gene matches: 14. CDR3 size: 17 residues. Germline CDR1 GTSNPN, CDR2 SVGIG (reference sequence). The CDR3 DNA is TGTGCCTGGAGTGTAATTCGGAGGACTAGCCCAGAATACGAGCAGTACTTC. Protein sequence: CAWSVIRRTSPEYEQYF.

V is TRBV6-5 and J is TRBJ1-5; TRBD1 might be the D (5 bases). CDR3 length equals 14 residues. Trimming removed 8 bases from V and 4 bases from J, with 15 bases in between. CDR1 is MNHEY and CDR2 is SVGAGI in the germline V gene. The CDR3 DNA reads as TGTGCCAGCGGCCGAGGAGGGGTTAATCAGCCCCAGCATTTT. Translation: CASGRGGVNQPQHF.

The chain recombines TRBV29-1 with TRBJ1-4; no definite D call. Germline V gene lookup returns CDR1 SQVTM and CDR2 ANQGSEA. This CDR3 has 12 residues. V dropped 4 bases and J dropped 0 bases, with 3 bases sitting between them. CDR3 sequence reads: CSVGSTNEKLFF. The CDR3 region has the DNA TGCAGCGTTGGGTCAACTAATGAAAAACTGTTTTTT.

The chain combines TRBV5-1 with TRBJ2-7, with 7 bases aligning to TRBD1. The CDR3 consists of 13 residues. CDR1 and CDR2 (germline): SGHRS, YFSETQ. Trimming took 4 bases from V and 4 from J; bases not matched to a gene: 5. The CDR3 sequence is CASSGGQLYEQYF. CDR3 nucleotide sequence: TGCGCCAGCAGCGGGGGACAGCTATACGAGCAGTACTTC.

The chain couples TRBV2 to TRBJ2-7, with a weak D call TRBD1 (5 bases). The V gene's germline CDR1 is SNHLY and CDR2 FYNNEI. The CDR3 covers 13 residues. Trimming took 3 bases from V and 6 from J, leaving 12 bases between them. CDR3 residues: CASSDGAGGEQYF. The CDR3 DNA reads TGTGCCAGCAGTGATGGGGCCGGCGGCGAGCAGTACTTC.

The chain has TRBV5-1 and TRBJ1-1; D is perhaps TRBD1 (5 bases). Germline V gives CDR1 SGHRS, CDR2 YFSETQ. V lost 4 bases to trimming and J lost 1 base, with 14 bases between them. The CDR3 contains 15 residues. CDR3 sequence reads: CASSPLGPKNTEAFF. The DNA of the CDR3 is TGCGCCAGCAGCCCACTGGGGCCGAAGAACACTGAAGCTTTCTTT.